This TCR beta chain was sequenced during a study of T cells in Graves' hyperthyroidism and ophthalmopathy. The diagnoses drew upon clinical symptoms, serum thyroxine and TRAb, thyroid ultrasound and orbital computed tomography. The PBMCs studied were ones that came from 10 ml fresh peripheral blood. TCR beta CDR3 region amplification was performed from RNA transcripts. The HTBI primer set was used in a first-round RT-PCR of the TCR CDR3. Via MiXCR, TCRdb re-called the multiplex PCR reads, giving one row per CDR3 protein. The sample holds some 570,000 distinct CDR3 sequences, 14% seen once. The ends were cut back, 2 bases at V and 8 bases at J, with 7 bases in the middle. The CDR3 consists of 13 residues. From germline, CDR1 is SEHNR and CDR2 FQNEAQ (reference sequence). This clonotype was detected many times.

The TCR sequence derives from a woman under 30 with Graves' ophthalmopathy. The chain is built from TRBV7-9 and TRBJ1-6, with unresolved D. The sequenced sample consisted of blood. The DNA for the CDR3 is TGTGCCAGCAGCTTACAGGATTATTCACCCCTCCACTTT. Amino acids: CASSLQDYSPLHF.